This TCR beta chain was sequenced during a study of blood T cells in healthy people across ages. Each sample yielded at least 5 micrograms of PBMC total RNA. The authors ran a second PCR of about 6 to 12 cycles using a sample-barcoded 5' primer and a J-beta primer mix. TCRdb analysed the 5' RACE reads with MiXCR anew, one entry per CDR3 protein. The sample shows 700,000 or so distinct CDR3 sequences, about 24% of them seen only once. Germline-derived CDR1 and CDR2 are ENHRY and SYGVKD. The CDR3 contains 14 residues. With V trimmed by 6 bases and J by 4 bases, 5 bases remained unmatched. This clonotype was detected a few times.

Sequencing input: blood. This receptor was identified in a man aged 70-80 years in good health. The chain employs TRBV10-3 and TRBJ2-7, with 11 bases matching TRBD1. The CDR3 reads CAIRGDRGVYEQYF. Here the CDR3 DNA reads TGTGCCATCAGGGGGGACAGGGGGGTATACGAGCAGTACTTC.